Listed here is a single T cell receptor beta chain. Its matching antigen is unknown. TCRdb keeps only in-frame clones here, not all; method: immunoSEQ multiplex PCR. The data show 100,000 to 150,000 clones, with 85% to 90% seen just once and 3% to 3.5% held by the top ten. These data are taken from a study of cytomegalovirus exposure and HLA in healthy donors. Regarding the study as a whole: Some TCR beta chains (roughly 150 of them) were listed as cytomegalovirus-associated.

The donors were part of the approximately 120-subject validation cohort, which stood apart from the 666-subject first cohort. The sample consisted of PBMCs. The sequence was collected from a man aged 25 to 45 in good health and CMV-seronegative.

CDR3 in DNA: TGTGCCAGCAGGGAGACAGGGTATATCGGCTACACCTTC. Protein sequence: CASRETGYIGYTF. The chain employs TRBV27 and TRBJ1-2, with TRBD1 matching over 7 bases. The CDR3 is 13 residues long. V dropped 6 bases and J dropped 8; count of bases not matched to a gene: 9. Germline V CDR1 and CDR2: MNHEY, SMNVEV (reference sequence).